This T cell receptor (beta chain) originates from a study of cytomegalovirus exposure and HLA in healthy donors. This PCR relied on a set of 60 Vbeta primers and 13 Jbeta primers. The repertoire was sequenced with immunoSEQ multiplex PCR; TCRdb's copy has only in-frame clones and lacks some. The data include tens of thousands of clones; the top ten clones carry 2% to 2.5%. The germline V and J ends were trimmed by 5 bases and 2 bases, with 9 bases remaining between them. The CDR3 has 14 residues. Germline CDR1 LGHNT, CDR2 FRNRAP. Overall study results and limits: When analyzed later, a missense DCLRE1C variant was found to be linked to TCR beta V- and J-gene trimming. The sole available immune exposure information was CMV serostatus. Productive status was seen about 90% or about 30% of the time for most TCR beta V segments in an earlier analysis.

As concerns this clone: The target antigen is unknown.

The sequence derives from a female donor in good health and CMV-seronegative. J is TRBJ2-2 and V is TRBV12-5, with D maybe TRBD1 (6 bases). Sequenced: PBMCs. The CDR3 spells CASGPTGNTGELFF. The CDR3 bases are TGTGCTAGTGGTCCGACAGGTAACACCGGGGAGCTGTTTTTT.